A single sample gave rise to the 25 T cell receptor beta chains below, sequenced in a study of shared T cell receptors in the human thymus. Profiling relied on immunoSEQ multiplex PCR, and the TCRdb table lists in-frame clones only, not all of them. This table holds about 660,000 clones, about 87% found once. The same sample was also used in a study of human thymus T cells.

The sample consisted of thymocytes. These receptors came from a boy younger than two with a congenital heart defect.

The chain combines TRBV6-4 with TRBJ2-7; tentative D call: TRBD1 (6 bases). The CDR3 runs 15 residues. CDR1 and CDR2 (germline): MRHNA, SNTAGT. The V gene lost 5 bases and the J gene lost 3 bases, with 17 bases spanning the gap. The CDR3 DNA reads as TGTGCCAGCAGTACCTCGCAGGGGAGATACTACGAGCAGTACTTC. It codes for CASSTSQGRYYEQYF.

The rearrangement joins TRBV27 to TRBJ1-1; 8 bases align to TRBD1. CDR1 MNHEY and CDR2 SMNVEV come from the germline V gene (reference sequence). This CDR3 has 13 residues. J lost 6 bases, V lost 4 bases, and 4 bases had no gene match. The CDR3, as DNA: TGTGCCAGCAGTTGCCAGACAGGGGCTGAAGCTTTCTTT. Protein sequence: CASSCQTGAEAFF.

The chain's CDR3 is CASSVGPDPSLGGEQFF. CDR3 DNA: TGTGCCAGCAGCGTAGGACCCGACCCGTCCCTGGGGGGTGAGCAGTTCTTC. V is TRBV9 and J is TRBJ2-1, with a possible D match to TRBD2 (6 bases). Trimming shortened V by 0 bases and J by 9 bases, and 22 bases separated the two germline ends. The V gene's germline CDR1 is SGDLS and CDR2 YYNGEE. CDR3 length: 17 amino acids.

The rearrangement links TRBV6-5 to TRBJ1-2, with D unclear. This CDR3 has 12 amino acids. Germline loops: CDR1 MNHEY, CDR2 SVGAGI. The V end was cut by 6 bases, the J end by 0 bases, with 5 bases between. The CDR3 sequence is CASSPTNYGYTF. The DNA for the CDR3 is TGTGCCAGCAGCCCAACTAACTATGGCTACACCTTC.

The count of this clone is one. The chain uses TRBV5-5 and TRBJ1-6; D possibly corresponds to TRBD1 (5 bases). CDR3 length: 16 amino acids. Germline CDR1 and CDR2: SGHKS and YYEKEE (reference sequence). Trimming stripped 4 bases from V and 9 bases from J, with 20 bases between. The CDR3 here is CASSLSGQSLGSPLHF. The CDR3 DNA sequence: TGTGCCAGCAGCCTTAGCGGACAAAGTCTGGGTTCACCCCTCCACTTT.

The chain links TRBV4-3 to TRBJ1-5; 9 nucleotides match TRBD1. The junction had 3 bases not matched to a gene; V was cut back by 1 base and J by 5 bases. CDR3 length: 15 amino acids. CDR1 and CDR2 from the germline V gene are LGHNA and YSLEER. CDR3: CASSQGTGEDQPQHF. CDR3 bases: TGCGCCAGCAGCCAAGGGACAGGGGAGGATCAGCCCCAGCATTTT.

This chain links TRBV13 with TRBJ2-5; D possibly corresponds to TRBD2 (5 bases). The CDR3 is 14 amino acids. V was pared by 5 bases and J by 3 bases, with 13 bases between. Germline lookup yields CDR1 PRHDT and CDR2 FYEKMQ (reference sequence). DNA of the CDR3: TGTGCCAGCAGCCACGGTTCGGGAAAAGAGACCCAGTACTTC. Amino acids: CASSHGSGKETQYF. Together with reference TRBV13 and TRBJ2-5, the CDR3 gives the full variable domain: AAGVIQSPRHLIKEKRETATLKCYPIPRHDTVYWYQQGPGQDPQFLISFYEKMQSDKGSIPDRFSAQQFSDYHSELNMSSLELGDSALYFCASSHGSGKETQYFGPGTRLLVL.

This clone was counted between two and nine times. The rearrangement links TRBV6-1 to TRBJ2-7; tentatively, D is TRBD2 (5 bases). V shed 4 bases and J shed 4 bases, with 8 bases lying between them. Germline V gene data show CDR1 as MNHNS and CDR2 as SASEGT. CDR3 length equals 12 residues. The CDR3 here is CASSVSGYEQYF. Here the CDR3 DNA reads TGTGCCAGCAGTGTCTCGGGGTACGAGCAGTACTTC.

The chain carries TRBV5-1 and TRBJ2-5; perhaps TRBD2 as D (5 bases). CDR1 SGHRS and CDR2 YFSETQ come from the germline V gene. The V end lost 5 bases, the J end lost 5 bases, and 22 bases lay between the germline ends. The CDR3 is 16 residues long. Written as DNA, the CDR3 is TGCGCCAGCAGGAGGGAGCCCCCGTCTCAAGGGGAGACCCAGTACTTC. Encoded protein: CASRREPPSQGETQYF. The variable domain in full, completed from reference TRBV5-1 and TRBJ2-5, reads KAGVTQTPRYLIKTRGQQVTLSCSPISGHRSVSWYQQTPGQGLQFLFEYFSETQRNKGNFPGRFSGRQFSNSRSEMNVSTLELGDSALYLCASRREPPSQGETQYFGPGTRLLVL.

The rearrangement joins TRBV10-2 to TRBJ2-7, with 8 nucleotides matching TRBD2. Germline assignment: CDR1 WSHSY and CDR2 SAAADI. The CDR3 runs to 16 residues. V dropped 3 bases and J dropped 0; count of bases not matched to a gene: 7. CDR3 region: CASSELDSGTSYEQYF. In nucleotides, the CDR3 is TGCGCCAGCAGTGAATTGGATAGCGGGACCTCCTACGAGCAGTACTTC.

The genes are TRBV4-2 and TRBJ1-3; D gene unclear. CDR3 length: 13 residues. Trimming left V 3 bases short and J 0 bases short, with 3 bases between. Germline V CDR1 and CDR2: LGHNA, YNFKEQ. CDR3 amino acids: CASSHSSGNTIYF. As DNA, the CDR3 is TGTGCCAGCAGCCACAGCTCTGGAAACACCATATATTTT.

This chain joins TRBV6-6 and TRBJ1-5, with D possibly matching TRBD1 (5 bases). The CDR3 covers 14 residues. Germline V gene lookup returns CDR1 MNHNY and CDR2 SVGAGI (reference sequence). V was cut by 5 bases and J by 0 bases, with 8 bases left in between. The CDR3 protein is CASSIQDSNQPQHF. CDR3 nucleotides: TGTGCCAGCAGTATACAGGATAGCAATCAGCCCCAGCATTTT.

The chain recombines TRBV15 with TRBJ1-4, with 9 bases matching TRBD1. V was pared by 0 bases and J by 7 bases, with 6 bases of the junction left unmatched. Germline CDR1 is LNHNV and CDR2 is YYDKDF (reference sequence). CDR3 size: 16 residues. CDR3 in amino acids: CATSRDRGQGGEKLFF. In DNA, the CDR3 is TGTGCCACCAGCAGAGATAGGGGACAGGGAGGTGAAAAACTGTTTTTT.

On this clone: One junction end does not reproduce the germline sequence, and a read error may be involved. DNA of the CDR3: TGTGCCAGCAGATTATACTCCGGGACAGCCTACGAGCAGTACTTC. This sequence encodes CASRLYSGTAYEQYF. The chain joins TRBV27 to TRBJ2-7, with 7 bases fitting TRBD1. This CDR3 is 15 amino acids long. Looked up from germline, CDR1 is MNHEY and CDR2 is SMNVEV (reference sequence).

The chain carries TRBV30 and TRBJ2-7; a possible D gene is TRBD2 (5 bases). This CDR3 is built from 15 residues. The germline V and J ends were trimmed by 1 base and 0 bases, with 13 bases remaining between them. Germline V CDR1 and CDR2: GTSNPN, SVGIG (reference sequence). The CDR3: CAWSEKAVDSYEQYF. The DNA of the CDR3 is TGTGCCTGGAGTGAAAAAGCGGTGGACTCCTACGAGCAGTACTTC. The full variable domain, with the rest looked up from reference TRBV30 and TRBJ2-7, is SQTIHQWPATLVQPVGSPLSLECTVEGTSNPNLYWYRQAAGRGLQLLFYSVGIGQISSEVPQNLSASRPQDRQFILSSKKLLLSDSGFYLCAWSEKAVDSYEQYFGPGTRLTVT.

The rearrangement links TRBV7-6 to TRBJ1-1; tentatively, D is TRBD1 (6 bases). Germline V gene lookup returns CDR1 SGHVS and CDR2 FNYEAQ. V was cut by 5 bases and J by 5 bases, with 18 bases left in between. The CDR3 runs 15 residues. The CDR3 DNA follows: TGTGCCAGCAGCGACTTACAGGGTCCGGGGACTGAAGCTTTCTTT. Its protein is CASSDLQGPGTEAFF. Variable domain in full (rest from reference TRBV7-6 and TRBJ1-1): GAGVSQSPRYKVTKRGQDVALRCDPISGHVSLYWYRQALGQGPEFLTYFNYEAQQDKSGLPNDRFSAERPEGSISTLTIQRTEQRDSAMYRCASSDLQGPGTEAFFGQGTRLTVV.

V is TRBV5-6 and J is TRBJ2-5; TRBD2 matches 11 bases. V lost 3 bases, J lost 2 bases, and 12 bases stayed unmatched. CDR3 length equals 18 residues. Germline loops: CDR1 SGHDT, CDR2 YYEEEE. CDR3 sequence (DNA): TGTGCCAGCAGCTCCCGGGCTAGCGGGGGGAAAGGACAAGAGACCCAGTACTTC. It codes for CASSSRASGGKGQETQYF.

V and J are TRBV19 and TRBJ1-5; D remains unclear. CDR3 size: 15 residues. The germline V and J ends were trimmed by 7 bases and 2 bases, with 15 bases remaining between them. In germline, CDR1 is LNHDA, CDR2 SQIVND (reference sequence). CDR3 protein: CASNQLGGRNQPQHF. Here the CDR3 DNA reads TGTGCCAGTAACCAACTAGGCGGACGCAATCAGCCCCAGCATTTT.

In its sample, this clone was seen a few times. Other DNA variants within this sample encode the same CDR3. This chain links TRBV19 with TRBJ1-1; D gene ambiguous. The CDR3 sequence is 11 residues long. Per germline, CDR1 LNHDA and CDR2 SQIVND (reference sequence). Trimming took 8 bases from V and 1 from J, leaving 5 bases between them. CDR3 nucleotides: TGTGCCAGTTCCCGGAACACTGAAGCTTTCTTT. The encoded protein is CASSRNTEAFF.

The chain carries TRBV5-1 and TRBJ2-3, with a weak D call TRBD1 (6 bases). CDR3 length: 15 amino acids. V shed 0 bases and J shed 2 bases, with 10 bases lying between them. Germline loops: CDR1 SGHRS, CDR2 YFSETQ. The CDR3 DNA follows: TGCGCCAGCAGCTTGGGCAGGGGACCCACAGATACGCAGTATTTT. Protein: CASSLGRGPTDTQYF. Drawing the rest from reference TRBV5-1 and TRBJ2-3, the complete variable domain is KAGVTQTPRYLIKTRGQQVTLSCSPISGHRSVSWYQQTPGQGLQFLFEYFSETQRNKGNFPGRFSGRQFSNSRSEMNVSTLELGDSALYLCASSLGRGPTDTQYFGPGTRLTVL.

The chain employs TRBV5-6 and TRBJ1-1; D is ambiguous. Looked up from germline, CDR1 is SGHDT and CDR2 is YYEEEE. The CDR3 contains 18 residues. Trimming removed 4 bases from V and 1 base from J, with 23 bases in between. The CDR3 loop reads CASSPSGCDPASNTEAFF. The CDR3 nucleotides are TGTGCCAGCAGCCCGTCGGGGTGTGATCCAGCCTCGAACACTGAAGCTTTCTTT.

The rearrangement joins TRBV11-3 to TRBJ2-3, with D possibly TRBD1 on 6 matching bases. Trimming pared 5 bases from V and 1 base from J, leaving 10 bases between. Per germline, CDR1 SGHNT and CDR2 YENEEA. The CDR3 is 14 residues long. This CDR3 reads CASSISGGTDTQYF. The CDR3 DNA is TGTGCCAGCAGCATATCAGGGGGCACAGATACGCAGTATTTT.

The CDR3 coding sequence is TGTGCCAGCAGGTCTCAGGGACACGGCTACGAGCAGTACTTC. It translates to CASRSQGHGYEQYF. The rearrangement links TRBV5-5 to TRBJ2-7; weak D call: TRBD1 (6 bases). Germline values: CDR1 SGHKS, CDR2 YYEKEE (reference sequence). CDR3 size: 14 residues. Trimming shortened V by 5 bases and J by 3 bases, and 15 bases separated the two germline ends.

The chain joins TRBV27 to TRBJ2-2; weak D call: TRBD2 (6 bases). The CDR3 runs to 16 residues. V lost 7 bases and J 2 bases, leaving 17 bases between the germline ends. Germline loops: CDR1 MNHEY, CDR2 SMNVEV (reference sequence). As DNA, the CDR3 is TGTGCCAGCACACTTGGGCTAGCGAGTAACACCGGGGAGCTGTTTTTT. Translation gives CASTLGLASNTGELFF.

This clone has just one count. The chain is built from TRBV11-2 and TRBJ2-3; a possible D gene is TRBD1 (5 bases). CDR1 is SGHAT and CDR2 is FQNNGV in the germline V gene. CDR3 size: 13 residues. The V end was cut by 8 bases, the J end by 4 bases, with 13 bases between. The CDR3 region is CASATLGPDTQYF. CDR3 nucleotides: TGTGCCAGCGCAACCCTGGGGCCAGATACGCAGTATTTT.